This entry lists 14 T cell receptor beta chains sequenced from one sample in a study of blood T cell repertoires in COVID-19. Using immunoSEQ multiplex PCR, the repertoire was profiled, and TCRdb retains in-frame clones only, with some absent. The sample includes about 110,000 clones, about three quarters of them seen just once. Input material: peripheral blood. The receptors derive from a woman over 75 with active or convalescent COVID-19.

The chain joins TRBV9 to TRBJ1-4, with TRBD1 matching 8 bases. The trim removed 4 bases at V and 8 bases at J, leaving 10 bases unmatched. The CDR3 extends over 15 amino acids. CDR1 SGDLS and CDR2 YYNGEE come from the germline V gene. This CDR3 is CASSSRTGLREKLFF. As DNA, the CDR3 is TGTGCCAGCAGCTCTCGGACAGGGCTGAGAGAAAAACTGTTTTTT.

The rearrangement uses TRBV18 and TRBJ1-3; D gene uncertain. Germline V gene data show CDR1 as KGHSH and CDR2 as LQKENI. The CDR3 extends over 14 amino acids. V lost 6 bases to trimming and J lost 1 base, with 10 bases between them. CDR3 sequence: CASSQGGSGNTIYF. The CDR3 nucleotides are TGTGCCAGCTCCCAAGGCGGGTCTGGAAACACCATATATTTT. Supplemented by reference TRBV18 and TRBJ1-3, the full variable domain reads NAGVMQNPRHLVRRRGQEARLRCSPMKGHSHVYWYRQLPEEGLKFMVYLQKENIIDESGMPKERFSAEFPKEGPSILRIQQVVRGDSAAYFCASSQGGSGNTIYFGEGSWLTVV.

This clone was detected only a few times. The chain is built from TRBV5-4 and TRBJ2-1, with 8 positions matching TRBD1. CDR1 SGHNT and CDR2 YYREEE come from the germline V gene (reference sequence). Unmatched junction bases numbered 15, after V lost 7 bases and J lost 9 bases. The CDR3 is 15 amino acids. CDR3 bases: TGTGCCAGCGCTACCCGACAGGGGTTCAGGCGTGAGCAGTTCTTC. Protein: CASATRQGFRREQFF.

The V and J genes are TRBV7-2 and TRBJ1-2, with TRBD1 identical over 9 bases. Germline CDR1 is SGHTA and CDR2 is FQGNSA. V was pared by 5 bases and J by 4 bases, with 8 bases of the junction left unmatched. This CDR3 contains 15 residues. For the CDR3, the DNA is TGTGCCAGCAGCCCATCGACAGGGGGTATCTATGGCTACACCTTC. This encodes CASSPSTGGIYGYTF.

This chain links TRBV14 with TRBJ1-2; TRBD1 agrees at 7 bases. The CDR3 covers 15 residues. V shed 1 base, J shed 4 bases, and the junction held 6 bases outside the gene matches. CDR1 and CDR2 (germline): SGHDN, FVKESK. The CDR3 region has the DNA TGTGCCAGCAGCCAAGTAAACAGGGGTTTCTATGGCTACACCTTC. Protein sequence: CASSQVNRGFYGYTF.

This chain's CDR3 is CASSSHRGATNEKLFF. CDR3 sequence (DNA): TGTGCCAGCAGCTCTCACAGGGGAGCGACTAATGAAAAACTGTTTTTT. The V and J genes are TRBV7-3 and TRBJ1-4; 7 nucleotides agree with TRBD1. The length of the CDR3 is 16 residues. V lost 4 bases and J lost 2; bases outside the gene matches: 7. Germline CDR1 is SGHTA and CDR2 is FQGTGA.

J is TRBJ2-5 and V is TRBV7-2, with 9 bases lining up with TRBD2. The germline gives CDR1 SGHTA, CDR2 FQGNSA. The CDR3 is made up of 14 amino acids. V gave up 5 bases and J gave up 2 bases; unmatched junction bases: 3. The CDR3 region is CASSPTSGQETQYF. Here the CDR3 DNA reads TGTGCCAGCAGCCCGACTAGCGGACAAGAGACCCAGTACTTC.

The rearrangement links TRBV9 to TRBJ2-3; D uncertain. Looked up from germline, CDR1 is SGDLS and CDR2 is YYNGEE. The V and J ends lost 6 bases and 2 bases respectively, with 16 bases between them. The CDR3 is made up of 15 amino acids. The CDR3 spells CASTEAPTNTDTQYF. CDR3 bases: TGTGCCAGCACCGAAGCCCCAACCAACACAGATACGCAGTATTTT.

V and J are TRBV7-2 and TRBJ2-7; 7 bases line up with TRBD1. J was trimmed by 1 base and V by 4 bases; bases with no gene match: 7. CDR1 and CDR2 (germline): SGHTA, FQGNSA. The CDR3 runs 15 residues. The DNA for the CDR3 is TGTGCCAGCAGCTCCGGCCCAGGGGGTTCCTACGAGCAGTACTTC. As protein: CASSSGPGGSYEQYF.

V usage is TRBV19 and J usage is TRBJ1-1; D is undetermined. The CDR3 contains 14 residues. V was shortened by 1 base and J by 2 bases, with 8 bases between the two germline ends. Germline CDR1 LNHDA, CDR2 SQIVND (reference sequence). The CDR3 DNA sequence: TGTGCCAGTAGTATAGGATTACACAACACTGAAGCTTTCTTT. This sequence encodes CASSIGLHNTEAFF. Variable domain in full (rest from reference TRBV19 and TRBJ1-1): DGGITQSPKYLFRKEGQNVTLSCEQNLNHDAMYWYRQDPGQGLRLIYYSQIVNDFQKGDIAEGYSVSREKKESFPLTVTSAQKNPTAFYLCASSIGLHNTEAFFGQGTRLTVV.

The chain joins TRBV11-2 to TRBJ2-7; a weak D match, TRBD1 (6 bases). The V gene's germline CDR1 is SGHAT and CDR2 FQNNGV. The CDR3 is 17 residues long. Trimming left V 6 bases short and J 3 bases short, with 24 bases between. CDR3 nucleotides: TGTGCCAGCAGTCAATACAGGGTACGGGTTTTGGGCTACGAGCAGTACTTC. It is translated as CASSQYRVRVLGYEQYF.

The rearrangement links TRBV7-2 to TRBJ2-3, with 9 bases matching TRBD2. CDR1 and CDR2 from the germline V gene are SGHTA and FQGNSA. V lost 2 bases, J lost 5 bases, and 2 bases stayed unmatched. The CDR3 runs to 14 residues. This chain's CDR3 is CASSLLSGRDTQYF. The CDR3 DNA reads TGTGCCAGCAGCTTACTTAGCGGGAGAGATACGCAGTATTTT.

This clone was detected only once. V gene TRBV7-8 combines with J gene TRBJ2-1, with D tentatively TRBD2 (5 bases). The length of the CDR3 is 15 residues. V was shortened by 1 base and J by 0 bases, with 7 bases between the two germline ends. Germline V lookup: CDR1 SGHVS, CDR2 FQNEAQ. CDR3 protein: CASSLVGSSYNEQFF. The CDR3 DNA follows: TGTGCCAGCAGCTTAGTGGGGAGCTCCTACAATGAGCAGTTCTTC.

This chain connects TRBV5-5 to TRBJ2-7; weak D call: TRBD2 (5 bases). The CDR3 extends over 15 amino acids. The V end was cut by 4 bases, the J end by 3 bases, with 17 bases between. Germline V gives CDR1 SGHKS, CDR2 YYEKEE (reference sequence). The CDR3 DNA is TGTGCCAGCAGCGCGGCGAGGGTCCTAGTCTACGAGCAGTACTTC. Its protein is CASSAARVLVYEQYF.